This TCR beta chain emerged from a study of cytomegalovirus exposure and HLA in healthy donors. CDR1 is MDHEN, CDR2 SYDVKM, per germline. The CDR3 extends over 15 amino acids. Primers included in the PCR were 60 Vbeta and 13 Jbeta primers. Data came from immunoSEQ multiplex PCR; TCRdb stores just in-frame clones and leaves some out. Found here are around 95,000 clones, approximately 81% of them singletons; the top ten hold approximately 4%. This clone came up once. The rearrangement uses TRBV28 and TRBJ2-5; 10 positions agree with TRBD2. TRBJ2-7 explains the end of the DNA better; the J call may be wrong. The receptor was isolated from a woman aged 40 to 50 in good health and CMV-seropositive. The sample consisted of PBMCs. Here the CDR3 DNA reads TGTGCCAGCAGTACCCCCTCTAGCGGGAGTTACGAGCAGTACTTC. This encodes CASSTPSSGSYEQYF.